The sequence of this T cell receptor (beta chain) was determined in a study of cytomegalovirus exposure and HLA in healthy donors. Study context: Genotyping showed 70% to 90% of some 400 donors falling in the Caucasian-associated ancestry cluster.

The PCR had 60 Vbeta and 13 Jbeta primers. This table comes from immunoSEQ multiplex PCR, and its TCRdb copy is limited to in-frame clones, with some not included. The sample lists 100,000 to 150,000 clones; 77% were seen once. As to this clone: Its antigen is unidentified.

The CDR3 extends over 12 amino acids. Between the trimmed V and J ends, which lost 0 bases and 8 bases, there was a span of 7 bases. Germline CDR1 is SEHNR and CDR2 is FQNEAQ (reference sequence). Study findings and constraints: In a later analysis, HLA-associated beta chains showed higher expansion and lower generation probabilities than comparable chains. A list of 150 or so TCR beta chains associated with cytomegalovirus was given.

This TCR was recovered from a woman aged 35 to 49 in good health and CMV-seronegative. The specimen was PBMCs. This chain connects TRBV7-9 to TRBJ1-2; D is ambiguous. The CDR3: CASSLAIKGYTF. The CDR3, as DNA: TGTGCCAGCAGCTTAGCAATAAAAGGCTACACCTTC.